These 19 T cell receptor beta chains originate from one sample sequenced in a study of regulatory T cells in long-lasting Graves disease. Arm-PCR of CDR3 regions and iRepertoire HTBI primers were used to build TCR beta libraries. MiXCR was run by TCRdb on the multiplex PCR reads, yielding one entry per CDR3 protein. The data show about 430,000 distinct CDR3 sequences, approximately 15% seen once. The time point: newly diagnosed GD, antithyroid drugs for less than 3 months. RNA isolated from PBMCs was used to make the TCR library. The sample was also reused in another study, on T cells in Graves' hyperthyroidism and ophthalmopathy.

This specimen consisted of peripheral blood mononuclear cells (PBMCs), obtained at new diagnosis, from a patient treated with antithyroid drugs. The receptor set was obtained from a woman aged 40 to 49 with Graves disease.

This clonotype was seen a few times. V usage is TRBV28 and J usage is TRBJ1-2, with unresolved D. The germline V gene encodes CDR1 MDHEN and CDR2 SYDVKM. This CDR3 is 12 amino acids long. Trimming pared 5 bases from V and 4 bases from J, leaving 8 bases between. The CDR3 sequence: CASSPWVYGYTF. The CDR3 bases are TGTGCCAGCAGTCCATGGGTCTATGGCTACACCTTC.

This clonotype has at least ten counts. The chain is built from TRBV12-3 or TRBV12-4 and TRBJ2-5, with D maybe TRBD2 (5 bases). The ends were cut back, 2 bases at V and 5 bases at J, with 9 bases in the middle. This CDR3 has 13 amino acids. CDR3 sequence (DNA): TGTGCCAGCAGTTTATGGGAGAAGGAGACCCAGTACTTC. Its translation is CASSLWEKETQYF.

This clonotype was detected only a few times. A clone one base away is much larger, so this may be a read error. The CDR3 DNA follows: TGTGCCAGCACCCGACGTCCGACTAGCGGTAATGAGCAGTTCTTC. As protein: CASTRRPTSGNEQFF. The V and J genes are TRBV11-3 and TRBJ2-1, with TRBD2 matching over 9 bases. V trimming: 7 bases; J trimming: 7 bases; junction bases outside the gene matches: 11. Germline CDR1 reads SGHNT; CDR2 reads YENEEA. This CDR3 spans 15 amino acids.

The table lists this clonotype with a few counts. This chain connects TRBV7-9 to TRBJ1-5; D perhaps matches TRBD1 (6 bases). Trimming removed 7 bases at V and 7 bases at J, with 14 bases between. The germline V gene has CDR1 SEHNR and CDR2 FQNEAQ (reference sequence). The CDR3 extends over 13 amino acids. The CDR3 DNA follows: TGTGCCAGCAACATAGGGGGGGAACAGCCCCAGCATTTT. Protein sequence: CASNIGGEQPQHF.

The chain uses TRBV27 and TRBJ2-7; D is unclear. Germline CDR1 reads MNHEY; CDR2 reads SMNVEV (reference sequence). Between the trimmed V and J ends, which lost 4 bases and 3 bases, there was a span of 13 bases. CDR3 size: 14 residues. The CDR3 sequence: CASSSYKDNYEQYF. DNA of the CDR3: TGTGCCAGCAGTTCATACAAAGACAACTACGAGCAGTACTTC.

This chain connects TRBV18 to TRBJ1-5; D gene ambiguous. This CDR3 has 13 amino acids. Between the trimmed V and J ends, which lost 6 bases and 1 base, there was a span of 7 bases. Per the germline V gene, CDR1 is KGHSH and CDR2 is LQKENI. CDR3 loop: CASSHSSNQPQHF. The CDR3 DNA reads as TGTGCCAGCTCCCATTCGAGCAATCAGCCCCAGCATTTT.

This clonotype has just one count. This chain links TRBV4-1 with TRBJ2-1, with 9 positions matching TRBD2. Germline trimming cut 3 bases from V and 1 base from J; bases unmatched to any gene: 13. Looked up from germline, CDR1 is MGHRA and CDR2 is YSYEKL. This CDR3 has 19 residues. The CDR3 here is CASSHYVASGVPSYNEQFF. The CDR3 nucleotides read TGCGCCAGCAGCCATTATGTGGCTAGCGGGGTCCCTTCCTACAATGAGCAGTTCTTC.

This clonotype occurred many times. The rearrangement joins TRBV6-5 to TRBJ1-2, with D possibly matching TRBD1 (6 bases). Deletions cut 2 bases from V and 3 bases from J, with 22 bases between. The CDR3 has 18 amino acids. CDR1 MNHEY and CDR2 SVGAGI come from the germline V gene. The CDR3 sequence: CASSYRSWGAGADYGYTF. The CDR3 DNA follows: TGTGCCAGCAGTTACCGTTCGTGGGGAGCGGGGGCTGACTATGGCTACACCTTC.

The V call is TRBV2, the J call TRBJ2-1, with 10 bases aligning to TRBD2. This CDR3 comprises 17 residues. V lost 4 bases and J lost 2; bases outside the gene matches: 8. Germline V gene lookup returns CDR1 SNHLY and CDR2 FYNNEI. The CDR3 reads CASSGASGSPAYNEQFF. DNA of the CDR3: TGTGCCAGCAGTGGGGCTAGCGGGAGTCCAGCCTACAATGAGCAGTTCTTC.

The table lists this clonotype with a few counts. The chain joins TRBV5-1 to TRBJ2-3; 12 nucleotides line up with TRBD2. The CDR3 is made up of 15 amino acids. The trim removed 3 bases at V and 7 bases at J, leaving 6 bases unmatched. Germline lookup yields CDR1 SGHRS and CDR2 YFSETQ. CDR3 protein: CASSSTSGSFHTQYF. The CDR3 region has the DNA TGCGCCAGCAGCTCGACTAGCGGGAGCTTTCATACGCAGTATTTT.

The J gene is TRBJ2-1, the V gene TRBV5-6; D gene uncertain. This CDR3 comprises 16 residues. V shed 2 bases and J shed 1 base, with 13 bases lying between them. Germline V CDR1 and CDR2: SGHDT, YYEEEE. The CDR3 sequence: CASSLQALGSYNEQFF. The CDR3 DNA sequence: TGTGCCAGCAGCTTACAAGCCCTGGGGTCCTACAATGAGCAGTTCTTC.

This clonotype was detected many times. The chain's CDR3 is CASSIGTAGGYEQYF. The CDR3 DNA follows: TGTGCCAGTAGTATCGGGACAGCGGGGGGCTACGAGCAGTACTTC. The chain uses TRBV19 and TRBJ2-7; 9 bases fit TRBD2. V trimming: 3 bases; J trimming: 3 bases; junction bases outside the gene matches: 6. This CDR3 is built from 15 residues. Germline V lookup: CDR1 LNHDA, CDR2 SQIVND (reference sequence). Full variable domain (rest looked up from reference TRBV19 and TRBJ2-7): DGGITQSPKYLFRKEGQNVTLSCEQNLNHDAMYWYRQDPGQGLRLIYYSQIVNDFQKGDIAEGYSVSREKKESFPLTVTSAQKNPTAFYLCASSIGTAGGYEQYFGPGTRLTVT.

This clonotype was detected many times. The chain combines TRBV5-5 with TRBJ1-1, with 10 bases fitting TRBD1. The ends lost 4 bases at V and 10 bases at J; junction bases unmatched: 7. Germline values: CDR1 SGHKS, CDR2 YYEKEE (reference sequence). The CDR3 runs to 13 residues. The CDR3 loop is CASSIGQGDVAFF. CDR3 nucleotide sequence: TGTGCCAGCAGCATCGGACAGGGGGATGTAGCTTTCTTT. The complete variable domain, with remaining parts taken from reference TRBV5-5 and TRBJ1-1, reads DAGVTQSPTHLIKTRGQQVTLRCSPISGHKSVSWYQQVLGQGPQFIFQYYEKEERGRGNFPDRFSARQFPNYSSELNVNALLLGDSALYLCASSIGQGDVAFFGQGTRLTVV.

This clonotype was counted a few times. The gene calls are TRBV24-1 and TRBJ2-5, with TRBD2 identical over 14 bases. The trim removed 0 bases at V and 5 bases at J, leaving 7 bases unmatched. The length of the CDR3 is 18 residues. Germline CDR1 and CDR2: KGHDR and SFDVKD. The CDR3 bases are TGTGCCACCAGTGATTTGCCTAGGACTAGCGGGAGGCCGGAGACCCAGTACTTC. Its protein is CATSDLPRTSGRPETQYF.

This clonotype was detected many times. The J gene is TRBJ1-4, the V gene TRBV28; TRBD1 matches at 9 bases. Trimming took 5 bases from V and 8 from J; bases not matched to a gene: 6. CDR1 MDHEN and CDR2 SYDVKM come from the germline V gene. There are 14 residues in the CDR3. The CDR3 sequence: CASSIGTGREKLFF. The CDR3 bases are TGTGCCAGCAGTATCGGGACAGGGCGGGAAAAACTGTTTTTT.

This clonotype appeared a few times. V usage is TRBV29-1 and J usage is TRBJ2-7; D is undetermined. Germline V gene lookup returns CDR1 SQVTM and CDR2 ANQGSEA. This CDR3 is built from 15 residues. V was cut by 1 base and J by 1 base, with 14 bases left in between. In DNA, the CDR3 is TGCAGCGTTGAAGTGGAAAGTAGGGCTTCCTACGAGCAGTACTTC. It specifies CSVEVESRASYEQYF.

The chain employs TRBV30 and TRBJ2-5, with 8 bases matching TRBD1. The V gene end was trimmed by 3 bases and the J gene end by 5 bases; junction bases not matched to a gene: 14. This CDR3 is 16 amino acids long. In germline, CDR1 is GTSNPN, CDR2 SVGIG (reference sequence). CDR3 residues: CAWRTIGQGGWETQYF. CDR3 coding DNA: TGTGCCTGGAGGACCATTGGACAGGGTGGATGGGAGACCCAGTACTTC.

The genes are TRBV6-1 and TRBJ2-2; 7 bases are a match to TRBD1. This CDR3 has 18 residues. The germline V gene has CDR1 MNHNS and CDR2 SASEGT. V lost 2 bases and J lost 8; bases outside the gene matches: 17. In DNA form, the CDR3 reads TGTGCCAGCAGTGAAACCCCCTCGCCAAGACAGGGATCGGGGGAGCTGTTTTTT. As protein: CASSETPSPRQGSGELFF.

This clonotype was counted many times. The CDR3 DNA reads as TGTGCCAGCAGCCCCCAGGGAGCTCGGGACAGGGGGCATCCTGAAGCTTTCTTT. This gives the protein CASSPQGARDRGHPEAFF. The genes are TRBV3-1 and TRBJ1-1, with 12 bases aligning to TRBD1. Germline loops: CDR1 LGHDT, CDR2 YNNKEL (reference sequence). Trimming removed 4 bases from V and 6 bases from J; junction bases left unmatched: 15. The CDR3 is 18 amino acids.